This T cell receptor beta chain was retrieved from a study of regulatory T cells in long-lasting Graves disease. The CDR3 has 14 residues. Germline CDR1 is MNHEY and CDR2 is SVGEGT. Trimming took 6 bases from V and 5 from J, leaving 16 bases between them. Study-wide findings and caveats: Persistent Graves' cases showed lower TCR diversity than newly diagnosed cases. Among the persistent patients, fewer than 3,000 public clonotypes were shared, more than the 950 to 1,000 shared among new patients.

To note about this clonotype: Its cognate antigen is unknown.

Time point defined: persistent/refractory GD, antithyroid drugs over 5 years with positive TRAb. RNA extracted from PBMCs served as the sequencing template. American Thyroid Association guidelines were used to diagnose Graves' disease. Arm-PCR of CDR3 regions and iRepertoire HTBI primers were used to build TCR beta libraries. In TCRdb, the multiplex PCR reads were re-called with MiXCR into one record per CDR3 protein. In the table there are hundreds of thousands of distinct CDR3 sequences, roughly 21% of which are singletons. The material was peripheral blood mononuclear cells (PBMCs), obtained when the disease was refractory, from a patient treated with antithyroid drugs. This TCR was sampled from a female donor with Graves disease. The J gene is TRBJ1-1, the V gene TRBV6-2 or TRBV6-3, with D perhaps TRBD1 (5 bases). CDR3 loop: CASSTSGVWTEAFF. CDR3 DNA sequence: TGTGCCAGCAGCACCTCGGGGGTGTGGACTGAAGCTTTCTTT.